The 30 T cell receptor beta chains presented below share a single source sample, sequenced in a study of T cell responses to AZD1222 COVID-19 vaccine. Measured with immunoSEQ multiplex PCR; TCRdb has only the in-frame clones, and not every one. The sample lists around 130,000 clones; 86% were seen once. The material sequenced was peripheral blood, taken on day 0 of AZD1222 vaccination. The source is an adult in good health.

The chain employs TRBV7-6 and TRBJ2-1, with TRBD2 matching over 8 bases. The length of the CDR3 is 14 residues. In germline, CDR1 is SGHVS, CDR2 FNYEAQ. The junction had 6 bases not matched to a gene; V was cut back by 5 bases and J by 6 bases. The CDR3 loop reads CASSLSGTGNEQFF. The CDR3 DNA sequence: TGTGCCAGCAGCCTTAGCGGGACGGGCAATGAGCAGTTCTTC.

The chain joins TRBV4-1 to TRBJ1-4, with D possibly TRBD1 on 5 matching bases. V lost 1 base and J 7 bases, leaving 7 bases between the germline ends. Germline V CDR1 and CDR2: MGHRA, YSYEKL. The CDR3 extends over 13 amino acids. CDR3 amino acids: CASSQVRGEKLFF. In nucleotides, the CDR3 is TGCGCCAGCAGCCAAGTGAGGGGTGAAAAACTGTTTTTT.

The CDR3 DNA follows: TGTGCCAGCAGCGGGGACTCCGTGCGGGAGCAGTACTTC. It codes for CASSGDSVREQYF. The chain combines TRBV7-2 with TRBJ2-7; the D gene is possibly TRBD2 (6 bases). Germline lookup yields CDR1 SGHTA and CDR2 FQGNSA. The CDR3 has 13 amino acids. Trimming pared 5 bases from V and 7 bases from J, leaving 15 bases between. The variable domain in full, completed from reference TRBV7-2 and TRBJ2-7, reads GAGVSQSPSNKVTEKGKDVELRCDPISGHTALYWYRQSLGQGLEFLIYFQGNSAPDKSGLPSDRFSAERTGGSVSTLTIQRTQQEDSAVYLCASSGDSVREQYFGPGTRLTVT.

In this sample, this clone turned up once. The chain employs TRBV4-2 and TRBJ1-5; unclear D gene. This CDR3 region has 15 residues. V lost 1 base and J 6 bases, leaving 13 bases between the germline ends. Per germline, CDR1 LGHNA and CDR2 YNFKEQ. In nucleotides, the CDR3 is TGTGCCAGCAGCCAAGGTCGGGCTCCAGCTCAGCCCCAGCATTTT. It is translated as CASSQGRAPAQPQHF.

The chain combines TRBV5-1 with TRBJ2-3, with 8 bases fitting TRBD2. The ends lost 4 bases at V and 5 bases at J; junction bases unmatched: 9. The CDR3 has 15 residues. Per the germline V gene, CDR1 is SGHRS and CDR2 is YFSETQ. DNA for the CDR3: TGCGCCAGCAGCCCACTCGGGACTAGTATAGATACGCAGTATTTT. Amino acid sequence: CASSPLGTSIDTQYF.

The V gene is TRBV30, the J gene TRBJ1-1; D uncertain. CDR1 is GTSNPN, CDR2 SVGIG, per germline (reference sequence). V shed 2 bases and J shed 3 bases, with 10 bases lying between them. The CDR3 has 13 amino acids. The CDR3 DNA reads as TGTGCCTGGAGTTTGGCAAGGGACACTGAAGCTTTCTTT. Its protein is CAWSLARDTEAFF.

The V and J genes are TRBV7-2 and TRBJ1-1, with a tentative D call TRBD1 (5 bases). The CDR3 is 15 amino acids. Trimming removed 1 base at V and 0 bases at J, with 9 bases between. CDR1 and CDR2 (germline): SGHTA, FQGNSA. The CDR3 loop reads CASSLGGSLNTEAFF. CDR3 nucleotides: TGTGCCAGCAGCTTAGGGGGCAGCCTGAACACTGAAGCTTTCTTT.

CDR3 sequence (DNA): TGTGCCAGCAGCCCCGGTGGGAGTGGCTACACCTTC. Protein sequence: CASSPGGSGYTF. The V and J genes are TRBV6-5 and TRBJ1-2, with D unresolved. CDR3 size: 12 residues. From germline, CDR1 is MNHEY and CDR2 SVGAGI. V was cut by 6 bases and J by 7 bases, with 12 bases left in between.

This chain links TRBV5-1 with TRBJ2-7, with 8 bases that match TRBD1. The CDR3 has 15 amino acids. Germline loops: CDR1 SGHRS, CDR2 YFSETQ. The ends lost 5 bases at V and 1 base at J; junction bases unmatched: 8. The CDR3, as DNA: TGCGCCAGCAGACAACAACAGGGGGTATCCTACGAGCAGTACTTC. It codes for CASRQQQGVSYEQYF.

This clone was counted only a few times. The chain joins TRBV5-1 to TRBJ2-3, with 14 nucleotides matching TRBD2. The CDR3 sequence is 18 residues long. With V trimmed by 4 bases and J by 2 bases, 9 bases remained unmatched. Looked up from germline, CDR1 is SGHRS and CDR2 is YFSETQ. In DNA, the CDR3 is TGCGCCAGCAGCCGAGGACTAGCGGGAGGCCGATTCACAGATACGCAGTATTTT. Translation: CASSRGLAGGRFTDTQYF.

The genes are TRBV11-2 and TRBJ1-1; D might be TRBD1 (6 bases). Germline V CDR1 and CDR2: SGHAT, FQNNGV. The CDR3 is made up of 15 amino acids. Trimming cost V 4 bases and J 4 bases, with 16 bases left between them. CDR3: CASSSGGVAVTEAFF. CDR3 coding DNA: TGTGCCAGCAGCTCGGGGGGCGTAGCAGTCACTGAAGCTTTCTTT. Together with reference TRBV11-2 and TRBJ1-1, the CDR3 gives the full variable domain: EAGVAQSPRYKIIEKRQSVAFWCNPISGHATLYWYQQILGQGPKLLIQFQNNGVVDDSQLPKDRFSAERLKGVDSTLKIQPAKLEDSAVYLCASSSGGVAVTEAFFGQGTRLTVV.

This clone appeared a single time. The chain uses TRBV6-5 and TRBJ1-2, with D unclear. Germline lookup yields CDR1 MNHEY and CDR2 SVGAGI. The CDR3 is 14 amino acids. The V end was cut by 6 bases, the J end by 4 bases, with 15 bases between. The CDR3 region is CASSSEQDRYGYTF. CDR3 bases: TGTGCCAGCAGCTCCGAGCAGGACCGCTATGGCTACACCTTC.

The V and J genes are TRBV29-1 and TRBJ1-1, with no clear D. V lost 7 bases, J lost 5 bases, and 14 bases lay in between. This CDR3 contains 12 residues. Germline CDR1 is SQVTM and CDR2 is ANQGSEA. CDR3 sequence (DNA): TGCAGCGGGTCCTGGGGTAAGACTGAAGCTTTCTTT. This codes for CSGSWGKTEAFF.

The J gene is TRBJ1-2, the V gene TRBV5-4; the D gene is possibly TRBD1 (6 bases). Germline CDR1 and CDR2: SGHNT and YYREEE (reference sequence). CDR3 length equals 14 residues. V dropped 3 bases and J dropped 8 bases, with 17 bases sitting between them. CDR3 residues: CASSSLYRARGYTF. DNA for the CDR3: TGTGCCAGCAGCTCGCTGTACAGGGCTCGCGGCTACACCTTC.

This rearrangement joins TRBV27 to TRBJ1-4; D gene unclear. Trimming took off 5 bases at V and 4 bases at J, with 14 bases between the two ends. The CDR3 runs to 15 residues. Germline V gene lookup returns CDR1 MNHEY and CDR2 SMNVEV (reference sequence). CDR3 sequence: CASSRTGANNEKLFF. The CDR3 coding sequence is TGTGCCAGCAGTCGGACGGGAGCAAATAATGAAAAACTGTTTTTT.

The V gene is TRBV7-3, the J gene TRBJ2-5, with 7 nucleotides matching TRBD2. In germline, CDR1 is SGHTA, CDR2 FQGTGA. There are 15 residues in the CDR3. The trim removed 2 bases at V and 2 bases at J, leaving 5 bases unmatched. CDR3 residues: CASSLASGAQETQYF. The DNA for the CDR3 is TGTGCCAGCAGCTTAGCTAGCGGAGCACAAGAGACCCAGTACTTC. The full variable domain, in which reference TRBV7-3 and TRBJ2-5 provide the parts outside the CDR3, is GAGVSQTPSNKVTEKGKYVELRCDPISGHTALYWYRQSLGQGPEFLIYFQGTGAADDSGLPNDRFFAVRPEGSVSTLKIQRTERGDSAVYLCASSLASGAQETQYFGPGTRLLVL.

CDR3 coding DNA: TGCGCCAGCAGCCAAGCCATGAGACAGGGAAATGAAAAACTGTTTTTT. Translating it yields CASSQAMRQGNEKLFF. The rearrangement uses TRBV4-3 and TRBJ1-4, with 7 bases that match TRBD1. The CDR3 length is 16 residues. Germline CDR1 is LGHNA and CDR2 is YSLEER. The V segment lost 1 base and the J segment 5 bases; nucleotides outside the gene matches: 7.

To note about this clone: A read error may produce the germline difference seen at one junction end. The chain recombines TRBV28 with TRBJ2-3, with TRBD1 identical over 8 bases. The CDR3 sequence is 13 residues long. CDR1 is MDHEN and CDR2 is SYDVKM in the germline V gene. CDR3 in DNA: TGTGCCAGCAGTCCCTCGGGGGCCAGGGACAGGAATTTT. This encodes CASSPSGARDRNF.

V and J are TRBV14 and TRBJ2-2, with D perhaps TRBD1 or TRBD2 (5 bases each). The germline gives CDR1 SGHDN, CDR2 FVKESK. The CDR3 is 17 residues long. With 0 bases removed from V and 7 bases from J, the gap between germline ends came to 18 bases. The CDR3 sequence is CASSQDLGTDLVGELFF. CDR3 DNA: TGTGCCAGCAGCCAAGATCTGGGGACGGACCTGGTCGGGGAGCTGTTTTTT.

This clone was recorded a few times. In nucleotides, the CDR3 is TGCGCCAGCAGTAACGGCCAGGGGAGCGAGCAGTACTTC. Encoded protein: CASSNGQGSEQYF. The genes are TRBV10-1 and TRBJ2-7; D is perhaps TRBD1 (6 bases). This CDR3 comprises 13 residues. The ends were cut back, 5 bases at V and 6 bases at J, with 14 bases in the middle. CDR1 WNHNN and CDR2 SYGVQD come from the germline V gene (reference sequence).

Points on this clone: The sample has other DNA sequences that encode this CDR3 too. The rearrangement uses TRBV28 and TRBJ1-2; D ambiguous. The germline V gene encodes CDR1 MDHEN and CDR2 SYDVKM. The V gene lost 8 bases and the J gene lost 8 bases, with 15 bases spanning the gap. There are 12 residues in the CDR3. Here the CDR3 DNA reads TGTGCCAGCTCCCCCGGAGGGAACGGCTACACCTTC. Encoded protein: CASSPGGNGYTF.

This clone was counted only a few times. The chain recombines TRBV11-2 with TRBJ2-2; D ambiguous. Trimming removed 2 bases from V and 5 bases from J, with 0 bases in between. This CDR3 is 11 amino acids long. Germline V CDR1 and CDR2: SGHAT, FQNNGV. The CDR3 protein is CASSLTGELFF. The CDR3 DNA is TGTGCCAGCAGCTTAACCGGGGAGCTGTTTTTT.

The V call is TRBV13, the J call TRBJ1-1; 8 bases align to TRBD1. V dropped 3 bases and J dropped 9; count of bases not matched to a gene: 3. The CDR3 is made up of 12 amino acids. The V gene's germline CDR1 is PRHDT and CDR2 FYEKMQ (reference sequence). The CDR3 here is CASSFGTGQAFF. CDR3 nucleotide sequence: TGTGCCAGCAGCTTTGGGACAGGTCAAGCTTTCTTT.

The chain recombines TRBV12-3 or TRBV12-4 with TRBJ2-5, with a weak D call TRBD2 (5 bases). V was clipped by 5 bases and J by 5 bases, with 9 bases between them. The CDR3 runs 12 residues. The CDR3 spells CASSASGETQYF. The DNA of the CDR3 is TGTGCCAGCAGTGCGTCGGGGGAGACCCAGTACTTC.

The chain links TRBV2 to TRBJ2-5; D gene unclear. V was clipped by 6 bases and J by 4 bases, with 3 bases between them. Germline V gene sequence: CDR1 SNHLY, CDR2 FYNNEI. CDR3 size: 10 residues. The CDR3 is CASRGETQYF. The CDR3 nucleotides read TGTGCCAGCAGAGGAGAGACCCAGTACTTC.

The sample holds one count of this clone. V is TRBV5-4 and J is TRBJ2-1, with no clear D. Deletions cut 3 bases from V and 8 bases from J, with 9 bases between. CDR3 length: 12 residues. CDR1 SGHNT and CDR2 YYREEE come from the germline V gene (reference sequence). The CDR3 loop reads CASSSTADEQFF. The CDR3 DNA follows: TGTGCCAGCAGCTCAACCGCCGATGAGCAGTTCTTC.

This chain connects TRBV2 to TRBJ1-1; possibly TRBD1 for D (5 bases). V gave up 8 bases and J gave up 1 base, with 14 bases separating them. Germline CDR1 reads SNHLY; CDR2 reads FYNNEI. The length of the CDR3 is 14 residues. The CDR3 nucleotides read TGTGCCAGCTTCCGGGACTTAGGGAACACTGAAGCTTTCTTT. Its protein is CASFRDLGNTEAFF.

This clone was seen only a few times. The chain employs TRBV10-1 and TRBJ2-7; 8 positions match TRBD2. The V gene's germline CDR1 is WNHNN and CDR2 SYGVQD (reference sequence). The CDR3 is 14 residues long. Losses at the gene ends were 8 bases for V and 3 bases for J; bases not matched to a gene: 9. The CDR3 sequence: CASWSGGTYYEQYF. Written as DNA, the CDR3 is TGCGCCAGCTGGAGCGGGGGAACTTACTACGAGCAGTACTTC.

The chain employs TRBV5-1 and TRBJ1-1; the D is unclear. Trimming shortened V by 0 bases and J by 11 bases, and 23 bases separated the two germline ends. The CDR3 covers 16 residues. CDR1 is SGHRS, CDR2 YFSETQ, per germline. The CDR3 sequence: CASSLEALTHPNGAFF. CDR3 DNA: TGCGCCAGCAGCTTGGAGGCCTTGACACATCCTAACGGGGCTTTCTTT.

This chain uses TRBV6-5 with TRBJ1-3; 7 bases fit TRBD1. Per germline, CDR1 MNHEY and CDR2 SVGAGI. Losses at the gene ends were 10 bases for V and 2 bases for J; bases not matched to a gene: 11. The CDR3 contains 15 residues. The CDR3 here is CATDLRQGPGNTIYF. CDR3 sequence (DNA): TGTGCCACCGACCTTCGACAGGGACCTGGAAACACCATATATTTT.